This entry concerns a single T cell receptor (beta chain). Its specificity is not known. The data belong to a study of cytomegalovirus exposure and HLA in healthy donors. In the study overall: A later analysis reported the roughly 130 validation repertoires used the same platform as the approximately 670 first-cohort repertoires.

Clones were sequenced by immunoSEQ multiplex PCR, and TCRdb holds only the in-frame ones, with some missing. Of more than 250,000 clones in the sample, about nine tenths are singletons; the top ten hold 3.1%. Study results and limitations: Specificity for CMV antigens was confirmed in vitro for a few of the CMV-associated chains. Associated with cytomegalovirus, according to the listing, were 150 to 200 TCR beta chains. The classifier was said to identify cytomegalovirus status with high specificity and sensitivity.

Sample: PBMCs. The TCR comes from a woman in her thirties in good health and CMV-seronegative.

The chain's CDR3 is CASSVDGTDTQYF. The CDR3 DNA reads TGTGCCAGCAGCGTAGATGGGACAGATACGCAGTATTTT. The gene calls are TRBV9 and TRBJ2-3, with D hard to call. With 0 bases removed from V and 3 bases from J, the gap between germline ends came to 5 bases. The germline V gene has CDR1 SGDLS and CDR2 YYNGEE. The CDR3 sequence is 13 residues long.